This TCR beta chain appears in the sequencing data of a study of blood T cell repertoires in COVID-19. Method: immunoSEQ multiplex PCR; TCRdb's copy keeps in-frame clones and lacks some. The repertoire holds about 240,000 clones, with around 83% as singletons. V dropped 4 bases and J dropped 8 bases, with 20 bases sitting between them. Germline V lookup: CDR1 MNHEY, CDR2 SVGAGI. The CDR3 has 15 residues. The genes are TRBV6-5 and TRBJ1-2, with D tentatively TRBD1 (5 bases). Sequenced input: peripheral blood. The sequence came from a woman aged 55-69 years with active or convalescent COVID-19. CDR3 DNA sequence: TGTGCCAGCAGTTCGCCAGGGTGGAAAATGTTGGGCTACACCTTC. Its protein is CASSSPGWKMLGYTF.